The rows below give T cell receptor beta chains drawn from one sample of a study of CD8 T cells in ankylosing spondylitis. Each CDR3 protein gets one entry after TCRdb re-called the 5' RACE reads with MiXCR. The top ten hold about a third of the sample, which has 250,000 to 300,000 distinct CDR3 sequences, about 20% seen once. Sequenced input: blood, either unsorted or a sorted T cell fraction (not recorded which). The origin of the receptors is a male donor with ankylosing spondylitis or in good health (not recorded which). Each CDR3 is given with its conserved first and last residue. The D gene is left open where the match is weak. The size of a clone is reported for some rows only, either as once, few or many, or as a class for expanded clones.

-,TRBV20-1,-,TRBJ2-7,TGCAGTGCTAGTGGTAACACCTACGAGCAGTACTTC,CSASGNTYEQYF
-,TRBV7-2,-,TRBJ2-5,TGTGCCAGCAGCTCCAGGGAAGGGGGGGCCTTAGAGACCCAGTACTTC,CASSSREGGALETQYF
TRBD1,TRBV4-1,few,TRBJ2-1,TGCGCCAGCAGTCCGCGACAGGGCGAGAATGAGCAGTTCTTC,CASSPRQGENEQFF
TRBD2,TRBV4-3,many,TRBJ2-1,TGCGCCAGCAGCCAGGAGCGGGATTCCTACAATGAGCAGTTCTTC,CASSQERDSYNEQFF
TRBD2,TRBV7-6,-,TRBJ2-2,TGTGCCAGCAGCCGAGGACTAGCGGGAGAAATCGGGGAGCTGTTTTTT,CASSRGLAGEIGELFF
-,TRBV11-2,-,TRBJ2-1,TGTGCCAGCAGCCAGCAGCACCACAATGAGCAGTTCTTC,CASSQQHHNEQFF
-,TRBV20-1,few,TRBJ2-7,TGCAGTGCTACTCAGGGGTTTGGGTACGAGCAGTACTTC,CSATQGFGYEQYF
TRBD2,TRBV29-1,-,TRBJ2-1,TGCAGCGTTGAAGACTGGACTAGCGGGAACTACAATGAGCAGTTCTTC,CSVEDWTSGNYNEQFF
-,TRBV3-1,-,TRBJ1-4,TGTGCCAGCAGCCATACCTTTAGGGGCGTAAATGAAAAACTGTTTTTT,CASSHTFRGVNEKLFF
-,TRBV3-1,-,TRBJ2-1,TGTGCCAGCAGCCGACCGGGCTCCTACAATGAGCAGTTCTTC,CASSRPGSYNEQFF
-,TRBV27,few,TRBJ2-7,TGTGCCAGCAGTTTGAGATCGCCCTACGAGCAGTACTTC,CASSLRSPYEQYF
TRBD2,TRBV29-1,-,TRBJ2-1,TGCAGCGCCCTAGCGGGAGGGTTGGCGGATGAGCAGTTCTTC,CSALAGGLADEQFF
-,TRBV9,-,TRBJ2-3,TGTGCCAGCAGCGCGGACATTCTGCAGACCACAGATACGCAGTATTTT,CASSADILQTTDTQYF
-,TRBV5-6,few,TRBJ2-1,TGTGCCAGCAGCTTGGGTGTGGGTGAGCAGTTCTTC,CASSLGVGEQFF
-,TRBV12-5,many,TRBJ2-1,TGTGCTAGTGGTTCGGGCAGGGAGGTCAATGAGCAGTTCTTC,CASGSGREVNEQFF
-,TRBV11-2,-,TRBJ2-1,TGTGCCAGCAGCTTACGGGTTGCCCCCTACAATGAGCAGTTCTTC,CASSLRVAPYNEQFF
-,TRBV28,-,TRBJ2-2,-,CASLWLGTPGSCFF
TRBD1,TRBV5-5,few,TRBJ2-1,TGTGCCAGCAGCTTAGTACACAGGGGAAATGAGCAGTTCTTC,CASSLVHRGNEQFF
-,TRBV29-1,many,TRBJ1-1,TGCAGCGCGAATCCCCCGGGTCCGGCTGGCACTGAAGCTTTCTTT,CSANPPGPAGTEAFF
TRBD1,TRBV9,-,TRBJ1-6,TGTGCCAGCAGCGAAGGGACAGAAGGGGCACCCCTCCACTTT,CASSEGTEGAPLHF
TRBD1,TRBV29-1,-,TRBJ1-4,TGCAGCGTAGACCCGGGACAGGGAAGCGAAAAACTGTTTTTT,CSVDPGQGSEKLFF
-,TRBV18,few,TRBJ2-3,TGTGCCAGCTCACCACCGCTAGGGGATCCCACAGATACGCAGTATTTT,CASSPPLGDPTDTQYF
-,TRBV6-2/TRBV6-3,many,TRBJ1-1,TGTGCCAGCAGTTTTCAGGAGAACACTGAAGCTTTCTTT,CASSFQENTEAFF
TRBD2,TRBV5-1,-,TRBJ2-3,TGCGCCAGCAGCTCACTAGCGGTGATTAGCACAGATACGCAGTATTTT,CASSSLAVISTDTQYF
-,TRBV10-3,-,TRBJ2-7,TGTGCCATCAGAAAGGACATAGGAGACTTGCGGAGTGTGTACGAGCAGTACTTC,CAIRKDIGDLRSVYEQYF
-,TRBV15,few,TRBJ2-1,TGTGCCACCAGCACTTTTTCTCCCAGGGAGAACTACAATGAGCAGTTCTTC,CATSTFSPRENYNEQFF
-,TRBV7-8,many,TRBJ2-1,TGTGCCAGCAGCTTAGCACAGTACCAGGGGGGACACTACAATGAGCAGTTCTTC,CASSLAQYQGGHYNEQFF
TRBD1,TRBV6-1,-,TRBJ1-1,TGTGCCAGCAGATTTGACGGGACAGCCAACACTGAAGCTTTCTTT,CASRFDGTANTEAFF
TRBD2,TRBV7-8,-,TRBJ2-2,TGTGCCAGCAGCTTAGCGCTGGAGCGGGAGTTCACCGGGGAGCTGTTTTTT,CASSLALEREFTGELFF
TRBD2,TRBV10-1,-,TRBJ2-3,TGCGCCAGCAGTGGCTACGGACTAGCGGGAGCAGATGCGCAGTATTTT,CASSGYGLAGADAQYF
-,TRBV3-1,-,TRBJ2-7,TGTGCCAGCAGTAGCCCCCGGGACGGGGTATACGAGCAGCACTTC,CASSSPRDGVYEQHF
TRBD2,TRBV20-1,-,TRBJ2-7,TGCAGTGCTAGAGATCTAGCGGCCAACTACGAGCAGTACTTC,CSARDLAANYEQYF
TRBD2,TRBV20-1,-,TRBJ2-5,TGCAGTGCTAGAGGGACCGGGACTAGACAAGAGACCCAGTACTTC,CSARGTGTRQETQYF
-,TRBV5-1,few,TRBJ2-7,TGCGCCAGCAGCGAATCGACTGCCTACGAGCAGTACTTC,CASSESTAYEQYF
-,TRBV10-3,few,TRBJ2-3,TGTGCCATCCCGGGGACAAACACAGATACGCAGTATTTT,CAIPGTNTDTQYF
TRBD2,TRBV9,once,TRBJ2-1,TGTGCCAGCAGCATTAGCGGGGGCTCCTACAATGAGCAGTTCTTC,CASSISGGSYNEQFF
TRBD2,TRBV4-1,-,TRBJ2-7,TGCGCCAGCAGCCAAGAATGGCGGGAGTACGACGAGCAGTACTTC,CASSQEWREYDEQYF
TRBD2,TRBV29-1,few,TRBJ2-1,TGCAGCGTCCGAGCGGGGGGTCAGTTCTTC,CSVRAGGQFF
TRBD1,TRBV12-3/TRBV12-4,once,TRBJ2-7,TGTGCCAGCAGTTTGGGGGACAGGGGTGTCAACGAGCAGTACTTC,CASSLGDRGVNEQYF
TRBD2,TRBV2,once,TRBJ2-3,TGTGGATTCGCGGGAGGGCCCTCAAGCACAGATACGCAGTATTTT,CGFAGGPSSTDTQYF
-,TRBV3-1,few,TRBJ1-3,TGTGCCAGCAGCCAAGATGGGGGAGGCTCTGGAAACACCATATATTTT,CASSQDGGGSGNTIYF
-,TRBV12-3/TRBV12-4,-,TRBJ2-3,TGTGCCAGTTTAGATGAACTGGGAGATACGCAGTATTTT,CASLDELGDTQYF
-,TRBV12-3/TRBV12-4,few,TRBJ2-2,TGTGCCAGCAGTCGTCGACAGGCGAACACCGGGGAGCTGTTTTTT,CASSRRQANTGELFF
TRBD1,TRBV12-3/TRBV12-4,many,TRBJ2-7,TGTGCCAGCAGCTTAGGCACAGGGGCCTACGAGCAGTACTTC,CASSLGTGAYEQYF
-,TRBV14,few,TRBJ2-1,TGTGCCAGCAGCCCCGACGTAGTTCTCTACAATGAGCAGTTCTTC,CASSPDVVLYNEQFF
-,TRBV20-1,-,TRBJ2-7,TGCAGTGCCCCTTCTGCCGGGTGGACCTACGAGCAGTACTTC,CSAPSAGWTYEQYF
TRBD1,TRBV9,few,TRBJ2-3,TGTGCCAGCAGCGGCGACAGGGCCGCAGATACGCAGTATTTT,CASSGDRAADTQYF
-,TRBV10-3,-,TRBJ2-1,TGTGCCATCAGTGGAGGGGGGAGCCCCTACAATGAGCAGTTCTTC,CAISGGGSPYNEQFF
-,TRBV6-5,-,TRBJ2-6,TGTGCCAGCAGTTACCGGGGTGGGGCCAACGTCCTGACTTTC,CASSYRGGANVLTF
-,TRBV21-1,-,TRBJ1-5,TGTGCCAGCAGCTCACAACCTGGTGGTCACAATCAGCCCCAGCATTTT,CASSSQPGGHNQPQHF
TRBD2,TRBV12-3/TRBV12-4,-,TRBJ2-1,TGTGCCAGCAGTTCGTCAGCGGGAATACCCTACAATGAGCAGTTCTTC,CASSSSAGIPYNEQFF
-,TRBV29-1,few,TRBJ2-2,TGCAGCGTTGGGCAGGGGACCGGGGAGCTGTTTTTT,CSVGQGTGELFF
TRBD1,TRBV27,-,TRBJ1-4,TGTGCCAGCCCGCCGGGACAGGGTCTCTCTAATGAAAAACTGTTTTTT,CASPPGQGLSNEKLFF
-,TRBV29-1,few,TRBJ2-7,TGCAGCGTTGAAGGAACTAGCTTTTACGAGCAGTACTTC,CSVEGTSFYEQYF